One and the same sample provided the 17 T cell receptor beta chains below, sequenced in a study of T-cell memory formation after mild COVID-19. TCRdb recomputed calls from the 5' RACE reads with MiXCR, one row per CDR3 protein. The sample carries about 110,000 distinct CDR3 sequences, 15% to 20% recorded once. Sequenced input: PBMCs or a T cell subset sorted from them (not recorded which). The receptors were gathered from a man aged 18-30 years who had mild COVID-19 (a few samples of this study predate the infection). Cell type and time point are not known.

This clonotype was found a few times. The genes are TRBV2 and TRBJ1-5; D is unresolved. CDR3 length: 14 amino acids. Germline V gives CDR1 SNHLY, CDR2 FYNNEI. The V end was cut by 2 bases, the J end by 9 bases, with 14 bases between. The CDR3 DNA follows: TGTGCCAGCAGTGAAAATGTGAGCTTCCGGCCCCAGCATTTT. This encodes CASSENVSFRPQHF.

This clonotype has only a few counts. The rearrangement joins TRBV24-1 to TRBJ2-7, with 8 nucleotides matching TRBD2. CDR1 and CDR2 from the germline V gene are KGHDR and SFDVKD. V lost 10 bases and J lost 2; bases outside the gene matches: 12. This CDR3 is 15 amino acids long. The CDR3 protein is CATTRRVAGPYEQYF. The DNA of the CDR3 is TGTGCCACGACGCGGCGAGTAGCGGGGCCCTACGAGCAGTACTTC.

V gene TRBV20-1 combines with J gene TRBJ2-1, with D uncertain. V was trimmed by 1 base and J by 6 bases, leaving 13 bases between them. CDR3 size: 14 residues. Germline V lookup: CDR1 DFQATT, CDR2 SNEGSKA (reference sequence). DNA of the CDR3: TGCAGTGCTAGAGTAGCACCTACCGCCAATGAGCAGTTCTTC. Residues: CSARVAPTANEQFF.

The rearrangement joins TRBV9 to TRBJ2-7; D may be TRBD1 (5 bases). Germline V gives CDR1 SGDLS, CDR2 YYNGEE. The CDR3 runs 14 residues. V was trimmed by 3 bases and J by 6 bases, leaving 16 bases between them. The CDR3 spells CASSAPQGSGEQYV. CDR3 bases: TGTGCCAGCAGCGCTCCTCAGGGTTCAGGCGAGCAGTACGTC.

The rearrangement joins TRBV12-3 or TRBV12-4 to TRBJ2-1; D gene unclear. The CDR3 sequence is 13 residues long. The germline V and J ends were trimmed by 6 bases and 8 bases, with 14 bases remaining between them. This chain's CDR3 is CASSPQRSYEQFF. DNA for the CDR3: TGTGCCAGCAGCCCACAGAGGTCATATGAGCAGTTCTTC.

The chain links TRBV6-5 to TRBJ1-6; no reliable D call. From germline, CDR1 is MNHEY and CDR2 SVGAGI. The CDR3 contains 15 residues. V gave up 6 bases and J gave up 7 bases, with 16 bases separating them. Written as DNA, the CDR3 is TGTGCCAGCAGACCGACACCGCTAAACAATTCACCCCTCCACTTT. Translated, it gives CASRPTPLNNSPLHF.

In its sample, this clonotype was seen a few times. The chain recombines TRBV5-1 with TRBJ2-7, with D unresolved. The length of the CDR3 is 15 residues. Germline V gene data show CDR1 as SGHRS and CDR2 as YFSETQ. Deletions cut 0 bases from V and 8 bases from J, with 18 bases between. This CDR3 is CASSLEPGQAGQQYF. CDR3 bases: TGCGCCAGCAGCTTGGAGCCGGGCCAGGCTGGGCAGCAGTACTTC. Full variable domain (rest looked up from reference TRBV5-1 and TRBJ2-7): KAGVTQTPRYLIKTRGQQVTLSCSPISGHRSVSWYQQTPGQGLQFLFEYFSETQRNKGNFPGRFSGRQFSNSRSEMNVSTLELGDSALYLCASSLEPGQAGQQYFGPGTRLTVT.

This clonotype was observed a few times. The rearrangement uses TRBV20-1 and TRBJ2-3; D is unresolved. The germline V and J ends were trimmed by 5 bases and 6 bases, with 15 bases remaining between them. The CDR3 contains 13 residues. Per germline, CDR1 DFQATT and CDR2 SNEGSKA (reference sequence). CDR3 amino acids: CSAGGATQDTQYF. Written as DNA, the CDR3 is TGCAGTGCTGGCGGTGCTACGCAGGATACGCAGTATTTT.

The chain is built from TRBV20-1 and TRBJ2-1; 8 nucleotides agree with TRBD2. J gave up 4 bases and V 3 bases, and 5 bases lay outside the gene matches. The CDR3 contains 14 residues. CDR1 DFQATT and CDR2 SNEGSKA come from the germline V gene (reference sequence). The CDR3 DNA is TGCAGTGCTAGCAAACCTAGCGGGTACAATGAGCAGTTCTTC. Translated, it gives CSASKPSGYNEQFF.

This clonotype was observed a single time. The genes are TRBV5-1 and TRBJ2-5; the D gene is possibly TRBD1 (6 bases). The germline V and J ends were trimmed by 0 bases and 2 bases, with 8 bases remaining between them. The germline V gene has CDR1 SGHRS and CDR2 YFSETQ. The CDR3 has 14 residues. In DNA, the CDR3 is TGCGCCAGCAGCTTGGGGGACACTCAAGAGACCCAGTACTTC. Translation gives CASSLGDTQETQYF. The whole variable domain, remainder taken from reference TRBV5-1 and TRBJ2-5, is KAGVTQTPRYLIKTRGQQVTLSCSPISGHRSVSWYQQTPGQGLQFLFEYFSETQRNKGNFPGRFSGRQFSNSRSEMNVSTLELGDSALYLCASSLGDTQETQYFGPGTRLLVL.

This chain joins TRBV4-3 and TRBJ1-3; D is unresolved. Trimming pared 0 bases from V and 4 bases from J, leaving 13 bases between. Germline V gene lookup returns CDR1 LGHNA and CDR2 YSLEER. The CDR3 contains 16 residues. CDR3 in DNA: TGCGCCAGCAGCCAAGATATTTCCGGAGGGGGAAACACCATATATTTT. This translates into CASSQDISGGGNTIYF.

The V gene is TRBV24-1, the J gene TRBJ2-3; 11 bases fit TRBD2. The V and J ends lost 8 bases and 0 bases, in that order; junction bases with no gene match: 3. Germline V lookup: CDR1 KGHDR, CDR2 SFDVKD. The CDR3 contains 15 residues. The DNA for the CDR3 is TGTGCCACCATTGGGACTAGCGGAAGCACAGATACGCAGTATTTT. Its translation: CATIGTSGSTDTQYF.

This clonotype was picked up a small number of times. The chain uses TRBV11-2 and TRBJ2-3, with 9 bases identical to TRBD1. There are 14 residues in the CDR3. J gave up 6 bases and V 5 bases, and 6 bases lay outside the gene matches. The germline V gene has CDR1 SGHAT and CDR2 FQNNGV. The CDR3 here is CASSATGGVDTQYF. The CDR3 nucleotides read TGTGCCAGCAGCGCCACAGGGGGCGTTGATACGCAGTATTTT. Supplemented by reference TRBV11-2 and TRBJ2-3, the full variable domain reads EAGVAQSPRYKIIEKRQSVAFWCNPISGHATLYWYQQILGQGPKLLIQFQNNGVVDDSQLPKDRFSAERLKGVDSTLKIQPAKLEDSAVYLCASSATGGVDTQYFGPGTRLTVL.

This clonotype was detected many times. A read error is likely, as this CDR3 ends without the conserved phenylalanine or tryptophan. V is TRBV28 and J is TRBJ1-2; 7 bases are a match to TRBD1. The CDR3 is made up of 13 amino acids. CDR1 is MDHEN, CDR2 SYDVKM, per germline. Trimming removed 6 bases from V and 3 bases from J; junction bases left unmatched: 4. The CDR3 nucleotides read TGTGCCAGCAGCTCCGGACAGGACTATGGCTACACCTTA. It yields the protein CASSSGQDYGYTL.

Many counts were recorded for this clonotype. This chain uses TRBV3-1 with TRBJ1-1, with unresolved D. The germline V gene encodes CDR1 LGHDT and CDR2 YNNKEL (reference sequence). The V gene lost 4 bases and the J gene lost 10 bases, with 13 bases spanning the gap. CDR3 size: 12 residues. The CDR3 region is CASSPQGHGAFF. DNA for the CDR3: TGTGCCAGCAGCCCTCAAGGCCATGGAGCTTTCTTT.

This chain joins TRBV5-1 and TRBJ1-3, with 8 bases fitting TRBD1. There are 19 residues in the CDR3. Losses at the gene ends were 0 bases for V and 0 bases for J; bases not matched to a gene: 11. Germline V CDR1 and CDR2: SGHRS, YFSETQ. The CDR3 loop reads CASSLGHVGQASSGNTIYF. The CDR3 DNA reads as TGCGCCAGCAGCTTGGGGCATGTGGGACAGGCGAGCTCTGGAAACACCATATATTTT.

The rearrangement links TRBV4-2 to TRBJ2-4, with 13 bases lining up with TRBD2. The length of the CDR3 is 16 residues. V dropped 0 bases and J dropped 8; count of bases not matched to a gene: 4. Germline V gene data show CDR1 as LGHNA and CDR2 as YNFKEQ. This CDR3 is CASSQDGLAGADIQYF. The CDR3 bases are TGTGCCAGCAGCCAAGATGGACTAGCGGGGGCGGACATTCAGTACTTC.